This TCR beta chain was profiled in a study of T cell responses to AZD1222 COVID-19 vaccine. Method: immunoSEQ multiplex PCR; TCRdb's copy keeps in-frame clones and lacks some. There are some 47,000 clones in the sample; around 90% occur only once, and roughly 2.6% lies in the top ten. General study points: Donor demographics were predominantly white British with a female majority; clonal diversity may be underestimated.

About this clone itself: Its antigen is currently unknown.

The input for sequencing was peripheral blood, taken 28 days after the second AZD1222 dose. This TCR derives from an adult who received the AZD1222 COVID-19 vaccine.

The CDR3 protein is CASSRSTSSYNEQFF. Here the CDR3 DNA reads TGTGCCAGCAGCCGCAGCACCAGCTCCTACAATGAGCAGTTCTTC. The chain is built from TRBV7-2 and TRBJ2-1; D gene unclear. The CDR3 spans 15 residues. V lost 5 bases and J 0 bases, leaving 11 bases between the germline ends. Germline V gives CDR1 SGHTA, CDR2 FQGNSA. Drawing the rest from reference TRBV7-2 and TRBJ2-1, the complete variable domain is GAGVSQSPSNKVTEKGKDVELRCDPISGHTALYWYRQSLGQGLEFLIYFQGNSAPDKSGLPSDRFSAERTGGSVSTLTIQRTQQEDSAVYLCASSRSTSSYNEQFFGPGTRLTVL.